This note documents a single T cell receptor beta chain sequence. This sample is drawn from a study of blood T cell repertoires in COVID-19. Across the whole study: From the United States, Italy and Spain came samples of acute and convalescent COVID-19. From T cells, B-cell-depleted T cells, or PBMCs came the material, which was cDNA or gDNA.

CDR1 is GTSNPN, CDR2 SVGIG, per germline (reference sequence). CDR3 length: 14 amino acids. After removal of 0 bases from V and 5 bases from J, the junction contained 3 bases not matched to a gene. In Seattle, patients joined the study during active infection and were tracked longitudinally. In the original workflow: Reference gene primer amplification gave nucleated cell count estimates. Some clones are missing from TCRdb's copy, which holds only in-frame ones; the method was immunoSEQ multiplex PCR. The V and J calls and the clone size are those of that table, but D and trimming were determined from the DNA. The sample consists of 200,000 to 300,000 clones, around nine tenths of them appearing once.

V gene TRBV30 combines with J gene TRBJ2-5; 10 bases fit TRBD1. This TCR was recovered from an older woman with COVID-19, enrolled during active disease. The source material was peripheral blood. DNA for the CDR3: TGTGCCTGGAGTGTAGGGACAGGGGTTGAGACCCAGTACTTC. This codes for CAWSVGTGVETQYF.